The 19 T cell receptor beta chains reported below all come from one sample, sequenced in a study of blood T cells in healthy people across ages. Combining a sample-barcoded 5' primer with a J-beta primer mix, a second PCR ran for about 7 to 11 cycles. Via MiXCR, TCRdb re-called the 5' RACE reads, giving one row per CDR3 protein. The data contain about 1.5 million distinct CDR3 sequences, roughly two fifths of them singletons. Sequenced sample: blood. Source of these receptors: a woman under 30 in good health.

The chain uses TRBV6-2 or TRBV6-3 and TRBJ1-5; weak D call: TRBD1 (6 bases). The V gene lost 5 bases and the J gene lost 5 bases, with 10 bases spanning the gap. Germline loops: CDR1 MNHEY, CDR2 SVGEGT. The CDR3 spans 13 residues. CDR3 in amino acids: CASSVYRDQPQHF. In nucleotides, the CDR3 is TGTGCCAGCAGTGTTTACAGGGATCAGCCCCAGCATTTT.

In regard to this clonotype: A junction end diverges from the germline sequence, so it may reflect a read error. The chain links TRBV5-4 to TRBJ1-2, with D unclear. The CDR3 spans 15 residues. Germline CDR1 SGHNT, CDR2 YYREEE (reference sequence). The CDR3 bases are TGTGCCAGCAGCTTGGATGGCGGCTACAACTATGGCCACACCTTC. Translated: CASSLDGGYNYGHTF.

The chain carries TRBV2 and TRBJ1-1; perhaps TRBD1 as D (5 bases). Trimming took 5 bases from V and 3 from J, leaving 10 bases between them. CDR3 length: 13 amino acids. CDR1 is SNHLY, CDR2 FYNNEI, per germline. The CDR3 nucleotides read TGTGCCAGCAGTAATCGGGGCGACACTGAAGCTTTCTTT. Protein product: CASSNRGDTEAFF.

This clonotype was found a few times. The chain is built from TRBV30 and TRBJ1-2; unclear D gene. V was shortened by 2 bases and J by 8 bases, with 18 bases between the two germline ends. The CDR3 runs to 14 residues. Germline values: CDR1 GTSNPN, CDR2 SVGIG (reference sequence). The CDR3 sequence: CAWSPFTASPGYTF. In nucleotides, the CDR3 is TGTGCCTGGAGTCCCTTTACCGCGTCCCCGGGCTACACCTTC.

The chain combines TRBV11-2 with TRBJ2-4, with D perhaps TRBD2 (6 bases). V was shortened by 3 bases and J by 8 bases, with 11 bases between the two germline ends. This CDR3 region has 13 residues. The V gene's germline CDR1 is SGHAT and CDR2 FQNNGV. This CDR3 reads CASSLGGWDIQYF. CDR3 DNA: TGTGCCAGCAGCTTGGGAGGTTGGGACATTCAGTACTTC. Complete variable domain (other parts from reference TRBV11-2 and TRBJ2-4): EAGVAQSPRYKIIEKRQSVAFWCNPISGHATLYWYQQILGQGPKLLIQFQNNGVVDDSQLPKDRFSAERLKGVDSTLKIQPAKLEDSAVYLCASSLGGWDIQYFGAGTRLSVL.

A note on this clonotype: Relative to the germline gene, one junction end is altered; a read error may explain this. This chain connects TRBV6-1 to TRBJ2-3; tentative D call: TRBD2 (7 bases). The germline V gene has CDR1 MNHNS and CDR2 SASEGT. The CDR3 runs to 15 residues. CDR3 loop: CASSGLGGRTDTQYF. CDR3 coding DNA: TGTGCCAGTAGTGGTCTGGGGGGGCGGACAGATACGCAGTATTTT.

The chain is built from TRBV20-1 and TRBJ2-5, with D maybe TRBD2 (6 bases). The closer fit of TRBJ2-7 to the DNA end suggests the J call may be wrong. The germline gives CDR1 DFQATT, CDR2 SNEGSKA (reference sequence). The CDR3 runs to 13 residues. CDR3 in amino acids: CSARIPGVGEQYF. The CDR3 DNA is TGCAGTGCTAGAATTCCGGGGGTCGGCGAGCAGTACTTC.

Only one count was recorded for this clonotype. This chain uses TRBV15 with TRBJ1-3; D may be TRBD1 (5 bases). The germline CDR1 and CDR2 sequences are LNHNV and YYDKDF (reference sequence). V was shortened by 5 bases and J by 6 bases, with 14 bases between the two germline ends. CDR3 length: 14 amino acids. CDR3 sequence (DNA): TGTGCCACCAGCTCCCGACAGACCTCAAACACCATATATTTT. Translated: CATSSRQTSNTIYF.

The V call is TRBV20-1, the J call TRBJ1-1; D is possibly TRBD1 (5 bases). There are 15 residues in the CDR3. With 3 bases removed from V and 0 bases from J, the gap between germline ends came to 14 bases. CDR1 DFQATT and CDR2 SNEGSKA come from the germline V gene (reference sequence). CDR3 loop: CSARTRNRLNTEAFF. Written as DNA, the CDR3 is TGCAGTGCTAGGACAAGGAACAGGCTGAACACTGAAGCTTTCTTT.

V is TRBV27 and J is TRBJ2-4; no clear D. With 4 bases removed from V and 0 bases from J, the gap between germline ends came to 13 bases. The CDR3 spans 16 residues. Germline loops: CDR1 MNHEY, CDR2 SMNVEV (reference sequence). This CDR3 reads CASSSTGQSAKNIQYF. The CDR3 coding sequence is TGTGCCAGCAGTTCCACTGGCCAGTCAGCCAAAAACATTCAGTACTTC.

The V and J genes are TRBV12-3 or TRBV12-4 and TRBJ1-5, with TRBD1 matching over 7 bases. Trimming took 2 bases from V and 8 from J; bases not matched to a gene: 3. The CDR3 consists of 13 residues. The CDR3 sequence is CASSLRGREPQHF. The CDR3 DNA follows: TGTGCCAGCAGTTTAAGGGGGCGAGAGCCCCAGCATTTT.

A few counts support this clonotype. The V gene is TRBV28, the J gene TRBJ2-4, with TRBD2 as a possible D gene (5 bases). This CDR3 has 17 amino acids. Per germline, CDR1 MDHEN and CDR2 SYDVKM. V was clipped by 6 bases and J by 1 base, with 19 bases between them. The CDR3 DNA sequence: TGTGCCAGCAGCTATGGAGGTCTCCTCGGGGCCAAAAACATTCAGTACTTC. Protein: CASSYGGLLGAKNIQYF.

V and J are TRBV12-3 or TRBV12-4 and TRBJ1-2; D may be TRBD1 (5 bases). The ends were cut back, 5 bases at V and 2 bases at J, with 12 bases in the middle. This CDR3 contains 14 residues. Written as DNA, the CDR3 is TGTGCCAGCAGTGGGGCTGGGAGAAACTATGGCTACACCTTC. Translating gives CASSGAGRNYGYTF.

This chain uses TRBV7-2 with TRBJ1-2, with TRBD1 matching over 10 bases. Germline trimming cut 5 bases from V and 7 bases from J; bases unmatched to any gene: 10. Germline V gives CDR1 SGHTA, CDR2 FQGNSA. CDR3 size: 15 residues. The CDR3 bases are TGTGCCAGCAGCCCAATAAGACAGGGGGCGGGTGGCTACACCTTC. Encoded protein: CASSPIRQGAGGYTF.

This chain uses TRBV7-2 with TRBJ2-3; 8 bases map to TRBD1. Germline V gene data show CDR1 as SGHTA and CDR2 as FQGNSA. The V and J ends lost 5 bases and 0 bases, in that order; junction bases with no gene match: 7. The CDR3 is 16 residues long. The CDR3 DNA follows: TGTGCCAGCAGCAAACGACAGGGGACTAGCACAGATACGCAGTATTTT. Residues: CASSKRQGTSTDTQYF.

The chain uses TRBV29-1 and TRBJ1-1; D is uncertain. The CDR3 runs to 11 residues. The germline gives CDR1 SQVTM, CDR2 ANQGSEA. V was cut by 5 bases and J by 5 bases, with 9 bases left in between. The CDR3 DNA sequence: TGCAGCGTTAGGAGGGAAACTGAAGCTTTCTTT. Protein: CSVRRETEAFF.

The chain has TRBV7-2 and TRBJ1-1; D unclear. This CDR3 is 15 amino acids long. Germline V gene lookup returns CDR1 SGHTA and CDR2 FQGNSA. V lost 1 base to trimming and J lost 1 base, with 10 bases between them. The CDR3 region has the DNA TGTGCCAGCAGCTTAGACGGGCCGGCGAACACTGAAGCTTTCTTT. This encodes CASSLDGPANTEAFF.

The CDR3 bases are TGTGCCTGGGGGGACAACGCCGGGGAGCTGTTTTTT. Translation gives CAWGDNAGELFF. The V gene is TRBV30, the J gene TRBJ2-2; weak D call: TRBD1 (6 bases). Germline CDR1 reads GTSNPN; CDR2 reads SVGIG (reference sequence). The V end lost 5 bases, the J end lost 6 bases, and 10 bases lay between the germline ends. CDR3 size: 12 residues.

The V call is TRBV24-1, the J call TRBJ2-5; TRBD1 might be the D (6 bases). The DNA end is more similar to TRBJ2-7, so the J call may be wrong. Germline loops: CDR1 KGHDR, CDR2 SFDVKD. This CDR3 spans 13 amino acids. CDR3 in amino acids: CATYKEGDYEQYF. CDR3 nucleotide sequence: TGTGCCACTTACAAAGAGGGGGACTACGAGCAGTACTTC.